This T cell receptor beta chain came from a study of blood T cell repertoires in COVID-19. Background on the study: Sites in the United States, Italy and Spain provided acute and convalescent COVID-19 samples.

CDR3 length: 13 residues. Trimming pared 4 bases from V and 4 bases from J, leaving 10 bases between. In germline, CDR1 is WSHSY, CDR2 SAAADI. This table comes from immunoSEQ multiplex PCR, and its TCRdb copy is limited to in-frame clones, with some not included. Here the sample spans about 260,000 clones, approximately 87% being singletons. V gene TRBV10-2 combines with J gene TRBJ1-1; no clear D gene. Sequenced: peripheral blood. The sequence derives from a woman in her forties who had recovered from COVID-19. CDR3: CASSGRRGTEAFF. CDR3 sequence (DNA): TGCGCCAGCAGTGGCCGCAGAGGCACTGAAGCTTTCTTT.